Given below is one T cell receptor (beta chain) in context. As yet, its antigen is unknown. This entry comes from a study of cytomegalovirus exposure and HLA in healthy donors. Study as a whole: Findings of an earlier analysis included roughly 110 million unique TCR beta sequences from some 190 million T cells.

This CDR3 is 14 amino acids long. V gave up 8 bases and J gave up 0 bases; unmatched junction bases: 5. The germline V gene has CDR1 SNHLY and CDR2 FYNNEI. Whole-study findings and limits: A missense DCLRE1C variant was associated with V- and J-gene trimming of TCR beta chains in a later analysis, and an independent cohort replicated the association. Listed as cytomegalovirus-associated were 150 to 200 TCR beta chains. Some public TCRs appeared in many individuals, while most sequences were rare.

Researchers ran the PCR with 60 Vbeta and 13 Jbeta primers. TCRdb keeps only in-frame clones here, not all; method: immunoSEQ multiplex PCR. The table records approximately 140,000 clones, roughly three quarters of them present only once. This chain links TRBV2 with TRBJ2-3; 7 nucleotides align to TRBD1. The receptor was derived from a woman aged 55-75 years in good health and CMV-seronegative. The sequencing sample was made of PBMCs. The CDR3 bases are TGTGCCAGCGGAAGGGGGCCGAGCACAGATACGCAGTATTTT. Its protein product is CASGRGPSTDTQYF.